This TCR beta chain was captured by sequencing in a study of T-cell memory formation after mild COVID-19. Study outcomes and limitations: Some SARS-CoV-2-responding clones were already detected in memory before infection. Day 15 to 85 contractors were CD4/CD8 balanced; later expanders leaned CD4+.

MiXCR was run by TCRdb on the 5' RACE reads, yielding one entry per CDR3 protein. The table lists a few hundred thousand distinct CDR3 sequences, under 25% of them singletons, with around 13% in the top ten. For this clonotype: Its antigen is not known.

Germline CDR1 LGHDT, CDR2 YNNKEL (reference sequence). V trimming: 0 bases; J trimming: 1 base; junction bases outside the gene matches: 8. CDR3 length: 18 amino acids. The sequence was collected from an adult woman who had mild COVID-19 (a few samples of this study predate the infection). Cell type and time point are not known. The chain is built from TRBV3-1 and TRBJ2-2, with 7 positions matching TRBD2. Sequenced sample: PBMCs or a T cell subset sorted from them (not recorded which). The CDR3 spells CASSQELISGLNTGELFF. Here the CDR3 DNA reads TGTGCCAGCAGCCAAGAGTTAATTAGCGGGTTGAACACCGGGGAGCTGTTTTTT.